This T cell receptor beta chain was identified in a study of blood T cell repertoires in COVID-19. Recovery meant two consecutive negative NP/OP PCR tests, professional clearance, or resolved symptoms. The ends were cut back, 4 bases at V and 5 bases at J, with 12 bases in the middle. CDR1 is SGHNT, CDR2 YYREEE, per germline (reference sequence). The CDR3 runs 13 residues. Authors' analysis steps: Cell counts per sample came from amplifying reference gene primers. Only in-frame clones appear in the TCRdb table, and some are missing; sequencing was by immunoSEQ multiplex PCR. The DNA gave D and trimming, while V, J and clone size come from that table. The sample consists of some 210,000 clones, 75% to 85% of them appearing once.

The clonotype comes from a man between 35 and 55 years old who had recovered from COVID-19. The chain links TRBV5-4 to TRBJ1-1; no clear D. The sequenced sample consisted of PBMCs or T cells enriched from blood (not recorded which). This chain's CDR3 is CASSPRRTTEAFF. In DNA form, the CDR3 reads TGTGCCAGCAGCCCTCGGAGGACGACTGAAGCTTTCTTT.